One and the same sample provided the 21 T cell receptor beta chains below, sequenced in a study. Tregs were sorted as CD4+CD25+CD127-/low cells. TCRdb passed the 5' RACE reads through MiXCR, listing each CDR3 protein once. Of tens of thousands of distinct CDR3 sequences in the sample, approximately 26% were seen once. Input material: tumor-infiltrating Tregs sorted from the breast tumor. These receptor sequences come from a female donor with breast cancer.

The chain carries TRBV10-3 and TRBJ1-5; possible D gene TRBD1, 6 bases. V lost 2 bases and J 7 bases, leaving 15 bases between the germline ends. Germline V gives CDR1 ENHRY, CDR2 SYGVKD. The CDR3 is 15 amino acids. This CDR3 is CAISEEEGVGQPQHF. CDR3 DNA: TGTGCCATCAGTGAGGAAGAGGGGGTAGGACAGCCCCAGCATTTT.

Turning to this clonotype: At one end, the junction sequence differs from germline, possibly due to a read error. J is TRBJ2-6 and V is TRBV12-3 or TRBV12-4; no definite D call. This CDR3 is 17 amino acids long. The CDR3 loop reads CASTYRVQQSGANVLTF. The CDR3 DNA reads TGTGCTAGCACCTACCGGGTCCAACAATCTGGGGCCAACGTCCTGACTTTC.

This clonotype was detected many times. The CDR3 loop reads CASSHGVQRTNTEAFF. For the CDR3, the DNA is TGCGCCAGCAGCCATGGTGTACAGAGAACAAACACTGAAGCTTTCTTT. The genes are TRBV4-1 and TRBJ1-1; no definite D call. The germline gives CDR1 MGHRA, CDR2 YSYEKL. V lost 3 bases, J lost 2 bases, and 16 bases lay in between. The CDR3 consists of 16 residues.

A word on this clonotype: One end of the junction is discordant with germline, which a read error may explain. V and J are TRBV15 and TRBJ2-1, with D maybe TRBD2 (6 bases). The CDR3 spans 12 residues. CDR1 and CDR2 from the germline V gene are LNHNV and YYDKDF (reference sequence). CDR3 amino acids: CATRDSYSEQFF. Written as DNA, the CDR3 is TGTGCCACGCGGGATTCCTACAGTGAGCAGTTCTTC.

This clonotype appeared a few times. The chain couples TRBV3-1 to TRBJ1-6; 8 positions match TRBD1. The germline CDR1 and CDR2 sequences are LGHDT and YNNKEL (reference sequence). CDR3 length equals 16 residues. Germline trimming cut 1 base from V and 8 bases from J; bases unmatched to any gene: 7. The CDR3 DNA follows: TGTGCCAGCAGCCAAGGACAGGGGTTCTCTCATTCACCCCTCCACTTT. It codes for CASSQGQGFSHSPLHF.

At least ten counts were recorded for this clonotype. The chain is built from TRBV6-1 and TRBJ2-1, with 10 bases that match TRBD2. V lost 8 bases and J lost 7; bases outside the gene matches: 11. Germline loops: CDR1 MNHNS, CDR2 SASEGT. The CDR3 is made up of 15 amino acids. This CDR3 reads CASGFEAGGVNEQFF. The DNA of the CDR3 is TGTGCCAGCGGCTTTGAAGCGGGAGGGGTTAATGAGCAGTTCTTC.

The chain recombines TRBV6-6 with TRBJ1-6, with TRBD1 matching 9 bases. Germline CDR1 reads MNHNY; CDR2 reads SVGAGI (reference sequence). V gave up 9 bases and J gave up 9 bases; unmatched junction bases: 9. The CDR3 is 14 residues long. The CDR3 nucleotides are TGTGCCAGTTTTACCGGGACAGGGCGTTCACCCCTCCACTTT. Encoded protein: CASFTGTGRSPLHF.

The chain is built from TRBV28 and TRBJ1-3; 9 bases are shared with TRBD1. From germline, CDR1 is MDHEN and CDR2 SYDVKM. The trim removed 5 bases at V and 7 bases at J, leaving 18 bases unmatched. The CDR3 runs 18 residues. CDR3 sequence (DNA): TGTGCCAGCAGTGTGGACAGGGGCCTCCTTTCTCCGCTCAACACCATATATTTT. Translated: CASSVDRGLLSPLNTIYF. Full variable domain (remainder filled in from reference TRBV28 and TRBJ1-3): DVKVTQSSRYLVKRTGEKVFLECVQDMDHENMFWYRQDPGLGLRLIYFSYDVKMKEKGDIPEGYSVSREKKERFSLILESASTNQTSMYLCASSVDRGLLSPLNTIYFGEGSWLTVV.

Regarding this clonotype: This may stem from a read error, because a much larger clone lies one nucleotide away. The chain recombines TRBV2 with TRBJ1-1, with D unresolved. The germline V gene encodes CDR1 SNHLY and CDR2 FYNNEI. The CDR3 is 12 residues long. CDR3 in DNA: TGTGCCAGCAGGATGGGGAACACTGAATCTTTCTTT. It encodes CASRMGNTESFF.

In this sample, this clonotype turned up many times. The chain recombines TRBV6-2 or TRBV6-3 with TRBJ1-1; TRBD1 agrees at 7 bases. Trimming took 6 bases from V and 7 from J; bases not matched to a gene: 8. CDR1 and CDR2 (germline): MNHEY, SVGEGT. This CDR3 spans 13 amino acids. CDR3 loop: CASSHRDRFEAFF. In DNA form, the CDR3 reads TGTGCCAGCAGCCACCGGGACAGATTTGAAGCTTTCTTT.

The rearrangement joins TRBV5-4 to TRBJ2-1; D is possibly TRBD2 (6 bases). In germline, CDR1 is SGHNT, CDR2 YYREEE (reference sequence). The CDR3 spans 16 residues. The ends were cut back, 4 bases at V and 6 bases at J, with 20 bases in the middle. CDR3 protein: CASSAKSGLTINEQFF. The CDR3 bases are TGTGCCAGCAGCGCTAAATCGGGACTCACCATCAATGAGCAGTTCTTC.

The sample holds a few counts of this clonotype. The chain combines TRBV6-6 with TRBJ2-7; maybe TRBD1 (6 bases). Germline V gives CDR1 MNHNY, CDR2 SVGAGI (reference sequence). The CDR3 extends over 14 amino acids. With 6 bases removed from V and 0 bases from J, the gap between germline ends came to 12 bases. The CDR3 DNA reads as TGTGCCAGCAGAGCTCGGGACACCTCCTACGAGCAGTACTTC. As protein: CASRARDTSYEQYF.

J is TRBJ1-1 and V is TRBV5-6; TRBD1 matches at 8 bases. V gave up 0 bases and J gave up 11 bases; unmatched junction bases: 9. Germline CDR1 and CDR2: SGHDT and YYEEEE. This CDR3 is built from 14 residues. The CDR3 loop reads CASSLASGGSRAFF. The CDR3, as DNA: TGTGCCAGCAGCTTGGCCTCAGGGGGCTCACGGGCTTTCTTT.

This clonotype was observed a few times. This sequence joins TRBV5-1 and TRBJ2-1, with 11 bases identical to TRBD2. Per the germline V gene, CDR1 is SGHRS and CDR2 is YFSETQ. The trim removed 3 bases at V and 9 bases at J, leaving 8 bases unmatched. The CDR3 extends over 15 amino acids. CDR3 DNA sequence: TGCGCCAGCAGCTCATCACTAGCGGGGGACGGTGAGCAGTTCTTC. This sequence encodes CASSSSLAGDGEQFF.

About this clonotype itself: No conserved phenylalanine or tryptophan is present at the end of the CDR3, so a read error is the likely explanation. The chain couples TRBV6-5 to TRBJ2-1; 8 nucleotides line up with TRBD1. With 5 bases clipped from V and 9 bases from J, the junction kept 6 bases outside the gene matches. CDR1 is MNHEY and CDR2 is SVGAGI in the germline V gene. The CDR3 is 13 amino acids. The CDR3 nucleotides read TGTGCCAGCAGTACCGGACAGGGCACTGAGCAGTTCTCC. Amino acid sequence: CASSTGQGTEQFS.

Notes on this clonotype: A single base separates this from a much larger clone, so it may be a read error. The V gene is TRBV6-6, the J gene TRBJ1-2, with a weak D call TRBD1 (6 bases). Germline V gene data show CDR1 as MNHNY and CDR2 as SVGAGI (reference sequence). The CDR3 length is 15 residues. The CDR3 region is CAGSYSGVGSYGYTF. CDR3 nucleotides: TGTGCCGGCAGTTATTCAGGGGTCGGTTCCTATGGCTACACCTTC.

Worth noting for this clonotype: A much larger clone lies one base from this, so it may be a read error. The CDR3 loop reads CVSSYGADNSPLHF. CDR3 in DNA: TGTGTCAGCAGCTATGGGGCGGATAATTCACCCCTCCACTTT. The gene calls are TRBV7-9 and TRBJ1-6; tentative D call: TRBD1 (5 bases). This CDR3 has 14 residues. Looked up from germline, CDR1 is SEHNR and CDR2 is FQNEAQ (reference sequence).

This clonotype was seen more than once but under ten times. This sequence joins TRBV5-1 and TRBJ2-5; D is perhaps TRBD1 (6 bases). V was cut by 0 bases and J by 5 bases, with 14 bases left in between. This CDR3 has 15 residues. The germline CDR1 and CDR2 sequences are SGHRS and YFSETQ. The CDR3 DNA reads as TGCGCCAGCAGCTTGGACTGGGGGACAATTGAGACCCAGTACTTC. Protein: CASSLDWGTIETQYF. Drawing the rest from reference TRBV5-1 and TRBJ2-5, the complete variable domain is KAGVTQTPRYLIKTRGQQVTLSCSPISGHRSVSWYQQTPGQGLQFLFEYFSETQRNKGNFPGRFSGRQFSNSRSEMNVSTLELGDSALYLCASSLDWGTIETQYFGPGTRLLVL.

The chain has TRBV7-9 and TRBJ2-5; D possibly corresponds to TRBD2 (5 bases). The CDR3 sequence is 12 residues long. Germline CDR1 and CDR2: SEHNR and FQNEAQ (reference sequence). Trimming removed 5 bases from V and 9 bases from J, with 13 bases in between. This CDR3 reads CASSTDGGSQYF. The DNA of the CDR3 is TGTGCCAGCAGCACTGACGGCGGGTCCCAGTACTTC.

The chain is built from TRBV5-1 and TRBJ2-4; 11 positions match TRBD1. The V and J ends lost 3 bases and 7 bases, in that order; junction bases with no gene match: 6. The CDR3 sequence is 15 residues long. Germline CDR1 reads SGHRS; CDR2 reads YFSETQ. The CDR3: CASSSIGQGANIQYF. The DNA for the CDR3 is TGCGCCAGCAGCTCAATTGGACAGGGGGCGAACATTCAGTACTTC.

This clonotype has at least ten counts. This chain uses TRBV29-1 with TRBJ2-2; D is ambiguous. Germline-derived CDR1 and CDR2 are SQVTM and ANQGSEA. CDR3 length: 12 residues. V was shortened by 7 bases and J by 3 bases, with 9 bases between the two germline ends. The CDR3 is CSGSRDTGELFF. CDR3 DNA sequence: TGCAGCGGATCAAGGGACACCGGGGAGCTGTTTTTT.